A single sample is the source of the 29 T cell receptor beta chains below, sequenced in a study of T cell responses to AZD1222 COVID-19 vaccine. Profiled with immunoSEQ multiplex PCR; TCRdb holds only in-frame clones, not every one. Altogether 20,000 to 25,000 clones are present, 80% to 90% being singletons, with the ten largest covering approximately 30%. The sample in question was peripheral blood, obtained 28 days after the second AZD1222 dose. These receptors came from an adult who received the AZD1222 COVID-19 vaccine.

The chain is built from TRBV6-5 and TRBJ2-2; D is perhaps TRBD2 (6 bases). This CDR3 contains 15 residues. Trimming removed 6 bases at V and 0 bases at J, with 11 bases between. The germline CDR1 and CDR2 sequences are MNHEY and SVGAGI. DNA for the CDR3: TGTGCCAGCAGGCCACTAGCTGCGAACACCGGGGAGCTGTTTTTT. This translates into CASRPLAANTGELFF.

The chain links TRBV5-1 to TRBJ1-1; 7 positions match TRBD1. CDR1 is SGHRS, CDR2 YFSETQ, per germline. The CDR3 covers 18 residues. Germline trimming cut 0 bases from V and 0 bases from J; bases unmatched to any gene: 11. The CDR3 nucleotides are TGCGCCAGCAGCTTGGGACAGGGTAGAGTCACGATGAACACTGAAGCTTTCTTT. Encoded protein: CASSLGQGRVTMNTEAFF.

Within the sample, this clone is large. The chain is built from TRBV2 and TRBJ1-5; D is undetermined. V was pared by 5 bases and J by 2 bases, with 16 bases between. This CDR3 has 16 amino acids. Germline CDR1 SNHLY, CDR2 FYNNEI. The CDR3 here is CASSWTQEGGNQPQHF. The CDR3 DNA reads as TGTGCCAGCAGTTGGACCCAAGAGGGTGGCAATCAGCCCCAGCATTTT.

This clone was picked up a small number of times. The chain links TRBV16 to TRBJ2-7; 10 positions agree with TRBD2. CDR1 and CDR2 (germline): KGHSY, FQNENV. This CDR3 is built from 16 residues. The junction had 6 bases not matched to a gene; V was cut back by 2 bases and J by 2 bases. DNA for the CDR3: TGTGCCAGCAGCCAAGGCCTAGCGGGAGTGGCCTACGAGCAGTACTTC. This gives the protein CASSQGLAGVAYEQYF. Filled out from reference TRBV16 and TRBJ2-7, the complete variable domain reads GEEVAQTPKHLVRGEGQKAKLYCAPIKGHSYVFWYQQVLKNEFKFLISFQNENVFDETGMPKERFSAKCLPNSPCSLEIQATKLEDSAVYFCASSQGLAGVAYEQYFGPGTRLTVT.

The V call is TRBV24-1, the J call TRBJ1-1; D is possibly TRBD1 (6 bases). The ends were cut back, 9 bases at V and 7 bases at J, with 17 bases in the middle. CDR3 length: 13 residues. Germline V lookup: CDR1 KGHDR, CDR2 SFDVKD. DNA for the CDR3: TGTGCCACCCCTACGGGGGGCACGAGTGAAGCTTTCTTT. Translating it yields CATPTGGTSEAFF.

V gene TRBV9 combines with J gene TRBJ1-3, with D possibly matching TRBD1 (5 bases). Trimming left V 4 bases short and J 4 bases short, with 18 bases between. This CDR3 has 16 amino acids. In germline, CDR1 is SGDLS, CDR2 YYNGEE. The CDR3: CASSYSVGGGGNTIYF. The CDR3, as DNA: TGTGCCAGCAGCTACTCGGTTGGGGGAGGAGGAAACACCATATATTTT.

The rearrangement uses TRBV6-1 and TRBJ2-3; 8 positions match TRBD2. V lost 2 bases, J lost 3 bases, and 4 bases stayed unmatched. Germline V gene sequence: CDR1 MNHNS, CDR2 SASEGT. There are 15 residues in the CDR3. The CDR3 reads CASSEQRGITDTQYF. CDR3 DNA sequence: TGTGCCAGCAGTGAACAGCGGGGGATAACAGATACGCAGTATTTT.

V usage is TRBV6-5 and J usage is TRBJ1-5; D possibly corresponds to TRBD1 (5 bases). Germline V CDR1 and CDR2: MNHEY, SVGAGI. The CDR3 extends over 12 amino acids. Trimming pared 5 bases from V and 9 bases from J, leaving 11 bases between. The CDR3 nucleotides are TGTGCCAGCAGTACCCAGGGTCCGCCCCAGCATTTT. Amino acids: CASSTQGPPQHF.

The V gene is TRBV14, the J gene TRBJ1-1, with D uncertain. This CDR3 region has 13 residues. The germline gives CDR1 SGHDN, CDR2 FVKESK. V was pared by 5 bases and J by 0 bases, with 7 bases between. CDR3 sequence reads: CASSVTMNTEAFF. CDR3 sequence (DNA): TGTGCCAGCAGCGTAACTATGAACACTGAAGCTTTCTTT.

The chain links TRBV29-1 to TRBJ2-5, with D hard to call. CDR3 size: 12 residues. Germline loops: CDR1 SQVTM, CDR2 ANQGSEA. The ends were cut back, 3 bases at V and 5 bases at J, with 10 bases in the middle. The CDR3 bases are TGCAGCGTTGATGGACCTGCGGAGACCCAGTACTTC. Residues: CSVDGPAETQYF.

The chain combines TRBV15 with TRBJ2-5, with 8 bases lining up with TRBD1. Germline V lookup: CDR1 LNHNV, CDR2 YYDKDF (reference sequence). The CDR3 totals 15 residues. The junction had 6 bases not matched to a gene; V was cut back by 1 base and J by 5 bases. Written as DNA, the CDR3 is TGTGCCACCAGCAGAGGGACAGGGTCCGCGGAGACCCAGTACTTC. Its protein product is CATSRGTGSAETQYF.

This clone occurred a few times. The chain is built from TRBV2 and TRBJ2-3, with D perhaps being TRBD1 or TRBD2 (5 bases each). Trimming pared 8 bases from V and 2 bases from J, leaving 26 bases between. CDR1 SNHLY and CDR2 FYNNEI come from the germline V gene. CDR3 length equals 18 residues. CDR3 sequence reads: CASRKGNPSTSNTDTQYF. CDR3 DNA sequence: TGTGCCAGCCGCAAGGGGAATCCTAGCACCTCCAACACAGATACGCAGTATTTT.

This chain uses TRBV12-5 with TRBJ2-7; D is perhaps TRBD1 or TRBD2 (7 bases each). V was trimmed by 1 base and J by 5 bases, leaving 15 bases between them. Per the germline V gene, CDR1 is LGHNT and CDR2 is FRNRAP. There are 15 residues in the CDR3. CDR3 sequence reads: CASGLAQGRENEQYF. Here the CDR3 DNA reads TGTGCTAGTGGTTTGGCACAGGGGAGGGAAAACGAGCAGTACTTC.

V gene TRBV7-2 combines with J gene TRBJ1-2; D is ambiguous. The V end was cut by 1 base, the J end by 8 bases, with 5 bases between. The CDR3 length is 11 residues. Germline lookup yields CDR1 SGHTA and CDR2 FQGNSA. CDR3 DNA sequence: TGTGCCAGCAGCTTAGACGGCGGCTACACCTTC. The encoded protein is CASSLDGGYTF.

This chain connects TRBV28 to TRBJ1-5; 7 bases agree with TRBD1. The germline CDR1 and CDR2 sequences are MDHEN and SYDVKM. The V and J ends lost 6 bases and 5 bases, in that order; junction bases with no gene match: 13. The CDR3 consists of 16 residues. The chain's CDR3 is CASRPPGQIIDQPQHF. In DNA, the CDR3 is TGTGCCAGCAGGCCTCCGGGACAGATAATAGATCAGCCCCAGCATTTT.

V and J are TRBV6-6 and TRBJ2-1, with TRBD2 identical over 7 bases. CDR1 MNHNY and CDR2 SVGAGI come from the germline V gene (reference sequence). This CDR3 has 16 amino acids. The trim removed 0 bases at V and 2 bases at J, leaving 4 bases unmatched. The CDR3 reads CASSYSGGGTYNEQFF. CDR3 coding DNA: TGTGCCAGCAGTTACTCGGGGGGAGGGACCTACAATGAGCAGTTCTTC.

The chain links TRBV24-1 to TRBJ2-2; 7 bases are a match to TRBD1. The CDR3 has 16 residues. Germline lookup yields CDR1 KGHDR and CDR2 SFDVKD. V trimming: 3 bases; J trimming: 0 bases; junction bases outside the gene matches: 3. The chain's CDR3 is CATSDAGTANTGELFF. In DNA form, the CDR3 reads TGTGCCACCAGTGATGCCGGGACAGCGAACACCGGGGAGCTGTTTTTT.

The rearrangement uses TRBV2 and TRBJ2-7; maybe TRBD1 (5 bases). There are 12 residues in the CDR3. V was pared by 4 bases and J by 5 bases, with 9 bases between. Germline CDR1 is SNHLY and CDR2 is FYNNEI. This CDR3 reads CASSARAHEQYF. CDR3 in DNA: TGTGCCAGCAGTGCCAGGGCCCACGAGCAGTACTTC.

The chain recombines TRBV5-1 with TRBJ2-3; no reliable D call. V lost 1 base and J lost 4, with 7 bases in between. CDR3 length equals 13 residues. The V gene's germline CDR1 is SGHRS and CDR2 YFSETQ. DNA for the CDR3: TGCGCCAGCAGCTTGAATTCCGCAGATACGCAGTATTTT. Translating it yields CASSLNSADTQYF.

This chain uses TRBV6-4 with TRBJ2-3; D is perhaps TRBD2 (6 bases). This CDR3 region has 15 residues. CDR1 is MRHNA and CDR2 is SNTAGT in the germline V gene. V shed 2 bases and J shed 0 bases, with 9 bases lying between them. This CDR3 is CASSDGSGSTDTQYF. For the CDR3, the DNA is TGTGCCAGCAGTGACGGCAGCGGGAGCACAGATACGCAGTATTTT.

The rearrangement links TRBV2 to TRBJ2-7; no reliable D call. Germline values: CDR1 SNHLY, CDR2 FYNNEI. The CDR3 has 12 amino acids. V lost 3 bases, J lost 2 bases, and 5 bases lay in between. The CDR3 DNA reads TGTGCCAGCAGTGAGCAGACCTACGAGCAGTACTTC. Translation: CASSEQTYEQYF.

The genes are TRBV4-1 and TRBJ1-2; D not certain. The germline V and J ends were trimmed by 1 base and 5 bases, with 11 bases remaining between them. Germline V CDR1 and CDR2: MGHRA, YSYEKL. The CDR3 has 14 amino acids. Here the CDR3 DNA reads TGCGCCAGCAGCCAAGGGGGAAATCCGTATGGCTACACCTTC. This gives the protein CASSQGGNPYGYTF.

The chain uses TRBV5-4 and TRBJ1-4; the D is unclear. V was shortened by 7 bases and J by 4 bases, with 5 bases between the two germline ends. CDR3 size: 11 residues. Germline values: CDR1 SGHNT, CDR2 YYREEE (reference sequence). The CDR3 region is CASSRNEKLFF. The CDR3 DNA sequence: TGTGCCAGCTCACGTAATGAAAAACTGTTTTTT.

This clone came up once. The V gene is TRBV9, the J gene TRBJ2-2; 9 bases fit TRBD1. CDR1 is SGDLS and CDR2 is YYNGEE in the germline V gene. V lost 4 bases, J lost 3 bases, and 7 bases stayed unmatched. The CDR3 is made up of 16 amino acids. DNA of the CDR3: TGTGCCAGCAGCCACACAGGGGGCGCGGACACCGGGGAGCTGTTTTTT. This encodes CASSHTGGADTGELFF.

In this sample, this clone turned up a few times. The V call is TRBV21-1, the J call TRBJ1-5; the DNA was not compared with TRBD1, the D call given in the table. TRBV21-1 is a documented pseudogene. The CDR3 extends over 15 amino acids. CDR3 sequence: CASSAQGHSNQPQHF. The CDR3 DNA is TGTGCCAGCAGCGCACAGGGCCATAGCAATCAGCCCCAGCATTTT.

V is TRBV5-6 and J is TRBJ2-3; D is undetermined. Germline lookup yields CDR1 SGHDT and CDR2 YYEEEE. The CDR3 length is 16 residues. Trimming shortened V by 4 bases and J by 1 base, and 16 bases separated the two germline ends. CDR3 sequence reads: CASSAGPPSRTDTQYF. As DNA, the CDR3 is TGTGCCAGCAGCGCCGGGCCTCCAAGCCGCACAGATACGCAGTATTTT.

The rearrangement links TRBV28 to TRBJ2-3; D is ambiguous. The germline V and J ends were trimmed by 5 bases and 3 bases, with 12 bases remaining between them. Germline V gene data show CDR1 as MDHEN and CDR2 as SYDVKM. The CDR3 sequence is 14 residues long. CDR3 in DNA: TGTGCCAGCAGTCCATTGACACGAACAGATACGCAGTATTTT. Protein sequence: CASSPLTRTDTQYF.

V is TRBV2 and J is TRBJ1-4; D is uncertain. The CDR3 totals 14 residues. The germline V gene has CDR1 SNHLY and CDR2 FYNNEI. Trimming took off 3 bases at V and 0 bases at J, with 5 bases between the two ends. CDR3 sequence reads: CASSDAATNEKLFF. CDR3 nucleotides: TGTGCCAGCAGTGATGCTGCAACTAATGAAAAACTGTTTTTT.

The V and J genes are TRBV9 and TRBJ2-1; D uncertain. This CDR3 is 18 amino acids long. Germline V lookup: CDR1 SGDLS, CDR2 YYNGEE. V was cut by 0 bases and J by 0 bases, with 16 bases left in between. CDR3: CASSVGTDGMSSYNEQFF. The CDR3 DNA sequence: TGTGCCAGCAGCGTAGGAACCGATGGGATGAGCTCCTACAATGAGCAGTTCTTC.